This T cell receptor beta chain was sequenced in a study of blood T cells in healthy people across ages. CDR1 is ENHRY and CDR2 is SYGVKD in the germline V gene. The CDR3 sequence is 15 residues long. The use of a sample-barcoded 5' primer and a J-beta primer mix characterized a second PCR of about 7 to 12 cycles. MiXCR, run by TCRdb on the 5' RACE reads, gives a single entry per CDR3 protein. This sample has about 800,000 distinct CDR3 sequences, with around 25% found just once. Separately, the same data were catalogued under a study of T cells of mothers and their children. Per that paper: A few healthy Caucasian mothers, along with their six children, were the donors. Using the M1S primer, the second PCR added sample barcodes along with 2-4 random nucleotides. There were over 8 million TCR beta CDR3 reads from each mother and about 3 million from each child.

The chain links TRBV10-3 to TRBJ2-5; D is possibly TRBD1 or TRBD2 (7 bases each). The assigned J gene may be wrong: the sequence end matches TRBJ2-1 better. The TCR sequence derives from a boy younger than 18 in good health. Sequences were obtained from blood. Written as DNA, the CDR3 is TGTGCCATCAGTGAGTCCCAGGGGGGGACCAATGAGCAGTTCTTC. This translates into CAISESQGGTNEQFF.